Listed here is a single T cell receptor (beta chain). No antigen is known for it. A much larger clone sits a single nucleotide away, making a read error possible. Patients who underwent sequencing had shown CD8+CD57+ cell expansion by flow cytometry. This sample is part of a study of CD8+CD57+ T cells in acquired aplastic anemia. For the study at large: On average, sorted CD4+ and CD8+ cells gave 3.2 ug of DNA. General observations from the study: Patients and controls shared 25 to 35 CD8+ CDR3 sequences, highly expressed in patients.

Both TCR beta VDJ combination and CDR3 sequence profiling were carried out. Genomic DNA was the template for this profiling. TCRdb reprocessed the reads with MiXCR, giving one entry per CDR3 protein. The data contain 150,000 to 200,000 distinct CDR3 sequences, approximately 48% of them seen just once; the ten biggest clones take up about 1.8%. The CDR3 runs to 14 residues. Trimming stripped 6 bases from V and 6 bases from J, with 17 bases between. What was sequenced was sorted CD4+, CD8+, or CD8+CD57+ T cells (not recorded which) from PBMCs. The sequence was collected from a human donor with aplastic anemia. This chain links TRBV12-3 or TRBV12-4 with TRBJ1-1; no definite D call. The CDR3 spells CASRSAERGPEAFF. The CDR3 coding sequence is TGTGCCAGCAGATCTGCAGAGAGAGGACCTGAAGCTTTCTTT.